Each of the 10 T cell receptor beta chains below was sequenced from the same sample in a study of PD-L1 blockade in urothelial cancer. TCRdb's table, derived via immunoSEQ multiplex PCR, lists solely in-frame clones and lacks some. The sample contains about 45,000 clones, approximately 88% of which appear only once. This sample comprised PBMCs, obtained around atezolizumab (anti-PD-L1) treatment. The source is an elderly man with urothelial cancer.

The chain recombines TRBV6-4 with TRBJ2-3; TRBD1 agrees at 7 bases. CDR3 length: 15 residues. Germline values: CDR1 MRHNA, CDR2 SNTAGT. V dropped 0 bases and J dropped 3; count of bases not matched to a gene: 3. CDR3 sequence: CASSDSKGATDTQYF. The CDR3 bases are TGTGCCAGCAGTGACTCGAAGGGGGCAACAGATACGCAGTATTTT.

The CDR3 nucleotides read TGTGCCAGCAGCCAAGAAGAATCCAGGGGGAGCGCCGGGGAGCTGTTTTTT. Residues: CASSQEESRGSAGELFF. The chain uses TRBV4-2 and TRBJ2-2; the match to TRBD1 covers 7 bases. The germline gives CDR1 LGHNA, CDR2 YNFKEQ. The CDR3 runs 17 residues. Trimming at V came to 0 bases and at J to 6 bases, leaving 10 bases not matched to a gene.

The chain recombines TRBV7-8 with TRBJ2-7; 8 nucleotides agree with TRBD1. The CDR3 loop spans 15 amino acids. CDR1 is SGHVS, CDR2 FQNEAQ, per germline. The J segment lost 3 bases and the V segment lost 4 bases, leaving 8 bases of the junction unmatched. The CDR3 reads CASSSSGTGSYEQYF. The CDR3 DNA reads TGTGCCAGCAGCTCTTCCGGGACAGGAAGCTACGAGCAGTACTTC.

J is TRBJ2-7 and V is TRBV18; D is possibly TRBD2 (5 bases). V was pared by 0 bases and J by 3 bases, with 12 bases between. This CDR3 spans 15 amino acids. Per the germline V gene, CDR1 is KGHSH and CDR2 is LQKENI. The CDR3 bases are TGTGCCAGCTCACCACCAGGCGGGCAAGGCTACGAGCAGTACTTC. Protein product: CASSPPGGQGYEQYF.

The chain uses TRBV5-1 and TRBJ2-1; 13 bases are shared with TRBD2. The ends lost 0 bases at V and 10 bases at J; junction bases unmatched: 7. This CDR3 has 16 residues. The germline V gene encodes CDR1 SGHRS and CDR2 YFSETQ. The CDR3 here is CASSLGTSGRFGEQFF. Written as DNA, the CDR3 is TGCGCCAGCAGCTTGGGGACTAGCGGGAGATTCGGGGAGCAGTTCTTC.

The V gene is TRBV6-5, the J gene TRBJ2-7; D unclear. The CDR3 loop spans 14 amino acids. CDR1 is MNHEY and CDR2 is SVGAGI in the germline V gene. The germline V and J ends were trimmed by 7 bases and 0 bases, with 13 bases remaining between them. CDR3: CASTTLPGSYEQYF. In DNA form, the CDR3 reads TGTGCCAGCACCACCCTCCCAGGCTCCTACGAGCAGTACTTC.

CDR3 bases: TGTGCCAGCAGTTCCCGGACTAGCGGGAGGGCTTCGGGCAATGAGCAGTTCTTC. Protein: CASSSRTSGRASGNEQFF. The chain employs TRBV27 and TRBJ2-1, with 15 positions matching TRBD2. Unmatched junction bases numbered 10, after V lost 4 bases and J lost 6 bases. The CDR3 has 18 amino acids. Germline CDR1 and CDR2: MNHEY and SMNVEV (reference sequence).

This clone was observed once. This sequence joins TRBV30 and TRBJ2-3, with TRBD2 matching over 11 bases. The germline gives CDR1 GTSNPN, CDR2 SVGIG (reference sequence). Trimming at V came to 2 bases and at J to 6 bases, leaving 4 bases not matched to a gene. This CDR3 spans 14 amino acids. DNA of the CDR3: TGTGCCTGGAGTAGGGGACTAGCGGTTGATACGCAGTATTTT. Protein product: CAWSRGLAVDTQYF.

The V and J genes are TRBV5-4 and TRBJ2-2, with 10 bases identical to TRBD1. CDR3 length equals 16 residues. Germline loops: CDR1 SGHNT, CDR2 YYREEE (reference sequence). The junction had 6 bases not matched to a gene; V was cut back by 4 bases and J by 3 bases. In nucleotides, the CDR3 is TGTGCCAGCAGCCCCCCGGGGACAGGGGACACCGGGGAGCTGTTTTTT. Translation gives CASSPPGTGDTGELFF.

The V gene is TRBV5-1, the J gene TRBJ1-1; a possible D gene is TRBD1 (6 bases). V dropped 1 base and J dropped 0 bases, with 10 bases sitting between them. CDR1 is SGHRS, CDR2 YFSETQ, per germline. There are 15 residues in the CDR3. The CDR3 reads CASSLRAGVNTEAFF. Here the CDR3 DNA reads TGCGCCAGCAGCTTGCGGGCAGGGGTGAACACTGAAGCTTTCTTT.